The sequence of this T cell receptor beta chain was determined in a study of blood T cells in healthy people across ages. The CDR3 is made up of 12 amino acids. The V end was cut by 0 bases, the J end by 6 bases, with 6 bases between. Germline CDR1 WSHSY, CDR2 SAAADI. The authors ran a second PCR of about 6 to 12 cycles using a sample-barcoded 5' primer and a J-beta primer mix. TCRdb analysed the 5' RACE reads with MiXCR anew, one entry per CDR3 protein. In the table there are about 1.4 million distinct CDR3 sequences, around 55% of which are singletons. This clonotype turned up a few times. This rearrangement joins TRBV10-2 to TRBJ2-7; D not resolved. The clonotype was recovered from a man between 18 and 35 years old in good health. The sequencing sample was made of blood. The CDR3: CASSESFVEQYF. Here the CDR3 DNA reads TGCGCCAGCAGTGAGTCGTTCGTCGAGCAGTACTTC.